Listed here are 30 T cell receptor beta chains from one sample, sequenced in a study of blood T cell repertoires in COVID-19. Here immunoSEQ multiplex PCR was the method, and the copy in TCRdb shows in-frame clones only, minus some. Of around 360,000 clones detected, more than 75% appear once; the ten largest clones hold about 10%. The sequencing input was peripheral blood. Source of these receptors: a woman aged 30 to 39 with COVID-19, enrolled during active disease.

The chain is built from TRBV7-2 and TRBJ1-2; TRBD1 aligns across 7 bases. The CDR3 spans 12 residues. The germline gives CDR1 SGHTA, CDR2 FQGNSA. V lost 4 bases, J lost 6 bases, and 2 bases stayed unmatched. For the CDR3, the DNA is TGTGCCAGCAGCTACGACAGGGATGGCTACACCTTC. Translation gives CASSYDRDGYTF. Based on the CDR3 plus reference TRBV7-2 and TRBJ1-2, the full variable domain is GAGVSQSPSNKVTEKGKDVELRCDPISGHTALYWYRQSLGQGLEFLIYFQGNSAPDKSGLPSDRFSAERTGGSVSTLTIQRTQQEDSAVYLCASSYDRDGYTFGSGTRLTVV.

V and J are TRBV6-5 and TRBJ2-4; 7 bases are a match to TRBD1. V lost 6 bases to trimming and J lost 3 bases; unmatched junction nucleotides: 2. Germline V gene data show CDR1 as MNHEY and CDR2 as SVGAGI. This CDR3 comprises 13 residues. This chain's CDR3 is CASSWDSKNIQYF. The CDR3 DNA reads TGTGCCAGCAGCTGGGACAGCAAAAACATTCAGTACTTC.

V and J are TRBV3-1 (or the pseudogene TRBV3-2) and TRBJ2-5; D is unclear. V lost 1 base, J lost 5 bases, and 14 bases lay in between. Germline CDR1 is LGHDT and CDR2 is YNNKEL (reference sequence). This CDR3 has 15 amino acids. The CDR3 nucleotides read TGTGCCAGCAGCCAAGGAGCCTTACCCAGGGAGACCCAGTACTTC. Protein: CASSQGALPRETQYF.

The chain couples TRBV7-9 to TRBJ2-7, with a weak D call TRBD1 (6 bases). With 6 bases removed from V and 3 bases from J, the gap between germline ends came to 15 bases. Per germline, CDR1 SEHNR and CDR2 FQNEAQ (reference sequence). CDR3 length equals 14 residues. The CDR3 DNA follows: TGTGCCAGCAGTAACCAGGGGACGGACTACGAGCAGTACTTC. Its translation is CASSNQGTDYEQYF.

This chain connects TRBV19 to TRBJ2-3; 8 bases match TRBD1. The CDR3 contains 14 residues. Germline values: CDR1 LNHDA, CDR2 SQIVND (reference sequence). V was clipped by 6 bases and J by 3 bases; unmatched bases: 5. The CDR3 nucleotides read TGTGCCAGTAGGCGGACAGGGAGTACAGATACGCAGTATTTT. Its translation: CASRRTGSTDTQYF. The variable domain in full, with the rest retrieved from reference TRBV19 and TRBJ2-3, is DGGITQSPKYLFRKEGQNVTLSCEQNLNHDAMYWYRQDPGQGLRLIYYSQIVNDFQKGDIAEGYSVSREKKESFPLTVTSAQKNPTAFYLCASRRTGSTDTQYFGPGTRLTVL.

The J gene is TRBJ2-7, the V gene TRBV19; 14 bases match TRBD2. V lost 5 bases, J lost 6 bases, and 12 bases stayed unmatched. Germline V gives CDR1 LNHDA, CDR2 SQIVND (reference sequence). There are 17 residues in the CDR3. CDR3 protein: CASSSYHRGTSGGEQYF. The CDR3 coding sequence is TGTGCCAGTAGTTCCTACCACCGGGGGACTAGCGGGGGCGAGCAGTACTTC.

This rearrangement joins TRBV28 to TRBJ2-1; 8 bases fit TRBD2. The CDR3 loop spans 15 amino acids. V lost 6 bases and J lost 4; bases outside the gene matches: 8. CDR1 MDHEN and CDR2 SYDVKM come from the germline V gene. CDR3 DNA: TGTGCCAGCAGCACTCTAGCGGGCGGGTACAATGAGCAGTTCTTC. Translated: CASSTLAGGYNEQFF.

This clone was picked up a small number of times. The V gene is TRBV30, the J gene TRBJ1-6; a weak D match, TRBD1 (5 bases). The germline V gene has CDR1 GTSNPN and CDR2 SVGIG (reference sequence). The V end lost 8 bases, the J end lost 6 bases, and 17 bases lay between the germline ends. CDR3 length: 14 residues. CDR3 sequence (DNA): TGTGCCCACAGTGGAGACAGCCTTAATTCACCCCTCCACTTT. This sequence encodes CAHSGDSLNSPLHF.

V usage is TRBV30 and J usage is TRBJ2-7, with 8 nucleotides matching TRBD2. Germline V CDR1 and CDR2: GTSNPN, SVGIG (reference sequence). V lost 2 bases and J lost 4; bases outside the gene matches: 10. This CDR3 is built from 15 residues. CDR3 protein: CAWSPIGGGRYEQYF. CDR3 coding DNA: TGTGCCTGGAGTCCCATCGGGGGGGGACGGTACGAGCAGTACTTC.

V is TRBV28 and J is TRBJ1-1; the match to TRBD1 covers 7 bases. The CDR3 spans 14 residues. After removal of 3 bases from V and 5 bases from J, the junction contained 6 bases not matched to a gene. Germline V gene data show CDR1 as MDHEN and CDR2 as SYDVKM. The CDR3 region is CASSLGLQGTEAFF. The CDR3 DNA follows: TGTGCCAGCAGTTTGGGTTTACAGGGGACTGAAGCTTTCTTT.

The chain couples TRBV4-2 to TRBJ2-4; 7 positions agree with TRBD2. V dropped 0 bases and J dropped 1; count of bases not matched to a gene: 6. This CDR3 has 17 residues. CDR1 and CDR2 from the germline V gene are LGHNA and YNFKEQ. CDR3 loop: CASSQDLGEGAKNIQYF. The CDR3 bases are TGTGCCAGCAGCCAAGATTTGGGGGAGGGTGCCAAAAACATTCAGTACTTC.

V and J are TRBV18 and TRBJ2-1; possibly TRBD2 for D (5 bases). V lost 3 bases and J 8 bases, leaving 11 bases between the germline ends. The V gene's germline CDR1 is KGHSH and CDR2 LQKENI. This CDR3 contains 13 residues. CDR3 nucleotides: TGTGCCAGCTCACCTACTAGGGCCCATGAGCAGTTCTTC. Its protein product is CASSPTRAHEQFF.

The CDR3 here is CASSGDYTGELFF. In DNA, the CDR3 is TGTGCCAGCAGTGGAGACTACACCGGGGAGCTGTTTTTT. The chain is built from TRBV2 and TRBJ2-2; no clear D gene. The CDR3 loop spans 13 amino acids. In germline, CDR1 is SNHLY, CDR2 FYNNEI. V was trimmed by 4 bases and J by 3 bases, leaving 6 bases between them.

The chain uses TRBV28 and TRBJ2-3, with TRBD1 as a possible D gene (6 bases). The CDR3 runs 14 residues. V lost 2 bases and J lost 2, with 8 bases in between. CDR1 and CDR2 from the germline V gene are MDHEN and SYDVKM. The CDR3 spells CASSLPGDTDTQYF. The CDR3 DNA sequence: TGTGCCAGCAGTTTACCAGGGGACACAGATACGCAGTATTTT.

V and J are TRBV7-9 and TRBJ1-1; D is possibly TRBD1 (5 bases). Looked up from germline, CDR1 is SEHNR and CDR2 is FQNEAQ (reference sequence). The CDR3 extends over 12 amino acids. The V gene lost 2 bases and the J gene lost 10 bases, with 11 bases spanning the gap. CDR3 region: CASSLLQEGAFF. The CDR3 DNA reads TGTGCCAGCAGCTTATTACAGGAGGGAGCTTTCTTT.

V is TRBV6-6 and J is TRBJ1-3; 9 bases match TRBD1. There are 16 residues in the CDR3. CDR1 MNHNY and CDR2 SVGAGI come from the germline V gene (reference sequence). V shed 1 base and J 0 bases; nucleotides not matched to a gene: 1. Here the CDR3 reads CASSYLTGGSGNTIYF. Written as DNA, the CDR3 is TGTGCCAGCAGTTACTTGACAGGGGGCTCTGGAAACACCATATATTTT.

This CDR3 reads CASRGLAYNEQFF. CDR3 nucleotides: TGTGCCAGCAGGGGACTAGCATACAATGAGCAGTTCTTC. V is TRBV6-5 and J is TRBJ2-1, with 9 bases identical to TRBD2. The CDR3 covers 13 residues. Germline trimming cut 6 bases from V and 4 bases from J; bases unmatched to any gene: 1. Germline assignment: CDR1 MNHEY and CDR2 SVGAGI.

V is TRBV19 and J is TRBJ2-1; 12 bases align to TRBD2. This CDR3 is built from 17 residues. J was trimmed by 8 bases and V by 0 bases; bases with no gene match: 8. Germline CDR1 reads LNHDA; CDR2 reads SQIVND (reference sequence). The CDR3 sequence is CASSIDGLAGRADEQFF. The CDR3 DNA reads TGTGCCAGTAGTATAGATGGACTAGCGGGGCGCGCGGATGAGCAGTTCTTC.

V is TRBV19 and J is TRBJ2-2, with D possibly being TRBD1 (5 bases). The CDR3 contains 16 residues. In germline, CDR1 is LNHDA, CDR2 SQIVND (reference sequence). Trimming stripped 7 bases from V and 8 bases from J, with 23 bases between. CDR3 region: CASTPAGKGFRGELFF. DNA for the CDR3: TGTGCCAGTACCCCGGCAGGGAAAGGGTTCAGAGGGGAGCTGTTTTTT.

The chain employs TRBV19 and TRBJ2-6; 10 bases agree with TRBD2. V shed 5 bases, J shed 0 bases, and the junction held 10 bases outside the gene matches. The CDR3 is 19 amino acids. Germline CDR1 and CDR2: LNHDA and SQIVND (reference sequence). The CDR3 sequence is CASSPYLLAGSSGANVLTF. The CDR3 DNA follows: TGTGCCAGTAGTCCCTACCTACTAGCGGGGAGCTCTGGGGCCAACGTCCTGACTTTC.

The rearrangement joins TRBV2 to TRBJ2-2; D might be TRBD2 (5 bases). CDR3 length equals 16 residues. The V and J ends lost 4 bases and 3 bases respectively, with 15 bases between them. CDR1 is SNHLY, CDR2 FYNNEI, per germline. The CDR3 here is CASSVGWLADTGELFF. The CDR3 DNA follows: TGTGCCAGCAGTGTGGGTTGGCTAGCCGACACCGGGGAGCTGTTTTTT.

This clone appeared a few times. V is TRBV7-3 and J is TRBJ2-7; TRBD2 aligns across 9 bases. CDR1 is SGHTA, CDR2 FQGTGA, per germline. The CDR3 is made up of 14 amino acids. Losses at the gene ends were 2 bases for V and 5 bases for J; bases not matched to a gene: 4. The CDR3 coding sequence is TGTGCCAGCAGCTTAGGCGGGAGGGCCGACGAGCAGTACTTC. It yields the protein CASSLGGRADEQYF.

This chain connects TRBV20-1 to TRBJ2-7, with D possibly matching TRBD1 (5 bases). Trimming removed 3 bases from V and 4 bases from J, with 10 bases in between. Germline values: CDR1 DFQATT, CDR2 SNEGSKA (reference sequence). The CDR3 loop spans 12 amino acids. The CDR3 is CSASQQEYEQYF. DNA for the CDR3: TGCAGTGCTAGTCAACAGGAGTACGAGCAGTACTTC.

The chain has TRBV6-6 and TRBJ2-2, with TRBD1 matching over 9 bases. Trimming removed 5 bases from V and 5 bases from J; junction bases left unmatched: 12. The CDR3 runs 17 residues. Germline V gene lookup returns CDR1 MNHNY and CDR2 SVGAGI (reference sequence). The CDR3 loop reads CASSLLVTGGRTGELFF. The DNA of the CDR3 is TGTGCCAGCAGTCTTCTAGTTACAGGGGGCAGAACCGGGGAGCTGTTTTTT.

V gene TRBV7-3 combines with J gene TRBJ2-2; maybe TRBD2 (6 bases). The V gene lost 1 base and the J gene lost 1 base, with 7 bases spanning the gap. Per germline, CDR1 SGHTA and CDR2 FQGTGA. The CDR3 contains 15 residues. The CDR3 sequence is CASSLNSGNTGELFF. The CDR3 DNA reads TGTGCCAGCAGCTTAAATAGCGGGAACACCGGGGAGCTGTTTTTT.

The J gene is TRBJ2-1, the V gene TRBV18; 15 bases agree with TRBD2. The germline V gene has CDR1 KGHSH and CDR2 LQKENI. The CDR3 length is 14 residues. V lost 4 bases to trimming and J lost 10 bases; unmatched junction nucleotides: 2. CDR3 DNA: TGTGCCAGCTCACTGGGACTAGCGGGAGGCGAGCAGTTCTTC. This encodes CASSLGLAGGEQFF.

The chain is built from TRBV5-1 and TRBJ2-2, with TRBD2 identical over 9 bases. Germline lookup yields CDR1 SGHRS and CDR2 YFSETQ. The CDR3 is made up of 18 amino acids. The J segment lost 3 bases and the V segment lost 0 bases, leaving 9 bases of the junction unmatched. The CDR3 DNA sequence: TGCGCCAGCAGCTTGGAGGGTAGCGGGAGAGGCGACACCGGGGAGCTGTTTTTT. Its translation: CASSLEGSGRGDTGELFF.

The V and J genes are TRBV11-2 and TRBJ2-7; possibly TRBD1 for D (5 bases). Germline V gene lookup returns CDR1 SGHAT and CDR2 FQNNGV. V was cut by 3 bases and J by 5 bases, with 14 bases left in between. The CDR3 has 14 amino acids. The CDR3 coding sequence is TGTGCCAGCAGCTTGGAACCCAGGGCCCACGAGCAGTACTTC. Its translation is CASSLEPRAHEQYF.

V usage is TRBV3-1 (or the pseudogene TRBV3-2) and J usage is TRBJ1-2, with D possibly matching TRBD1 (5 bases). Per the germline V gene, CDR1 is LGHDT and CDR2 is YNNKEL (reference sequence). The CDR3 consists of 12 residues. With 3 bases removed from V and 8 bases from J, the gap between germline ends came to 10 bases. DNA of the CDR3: TGTGCCAGCAGCCACCCAGGGAAGGGCTACACCTTC. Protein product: CASSHPGKGYTF.

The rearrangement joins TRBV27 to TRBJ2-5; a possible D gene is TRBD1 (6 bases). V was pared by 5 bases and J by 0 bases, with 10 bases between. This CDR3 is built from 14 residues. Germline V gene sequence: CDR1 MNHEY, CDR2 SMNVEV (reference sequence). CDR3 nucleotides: TGTGCCAGCAGTGACCAGGGGCACCAAGAGACCCAGTACTTC. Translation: CASSDQGHQETQYF.